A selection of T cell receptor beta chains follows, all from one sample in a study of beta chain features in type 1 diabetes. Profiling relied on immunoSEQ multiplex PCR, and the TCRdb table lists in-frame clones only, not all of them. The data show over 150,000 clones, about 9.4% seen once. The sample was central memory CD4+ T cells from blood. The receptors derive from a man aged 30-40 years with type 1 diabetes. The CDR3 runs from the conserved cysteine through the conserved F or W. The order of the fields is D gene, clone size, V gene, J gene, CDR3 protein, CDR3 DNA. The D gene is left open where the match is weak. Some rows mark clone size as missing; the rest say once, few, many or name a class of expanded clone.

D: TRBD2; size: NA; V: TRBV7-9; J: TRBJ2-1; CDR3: CASSFTSGIYNEQFF; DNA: TGTGCCAGCAGCTTTACTAGCGGGATCTACAATGAGCAGTTCTTC
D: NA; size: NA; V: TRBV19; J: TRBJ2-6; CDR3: CASRSQLSSGANVLTF; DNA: TGTGCCAGTAGATCACAGCTTAGCTCTGGGGCCAACGTCCTGACTTTC
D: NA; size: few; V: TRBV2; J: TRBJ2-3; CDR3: CASSVRDPSTDTQYF; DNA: TGTGCCAGCAGTGTGCGGGACCCTAGCACAGATACGCAGTATTTT
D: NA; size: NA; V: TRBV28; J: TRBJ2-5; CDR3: CASSDYKETQYF; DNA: TGTGCCAGCAGTGACTATAAAGAGACCCAGTACTTC
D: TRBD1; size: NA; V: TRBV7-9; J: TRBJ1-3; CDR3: CASSRTGGNTIYF; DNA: TGTGCCAGCAGTCGGACAGGCGGAAACACCATATATTTT
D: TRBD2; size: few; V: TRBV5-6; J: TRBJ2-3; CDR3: CASSRGGDTQYF; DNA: TGTGCCAGCAGCCGGGGGGGAGATACGCAGTATTTT
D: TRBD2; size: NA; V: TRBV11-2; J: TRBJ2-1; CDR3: CASSSLGREGEQFF; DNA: TGTGCCAGCAGCTCCCTCGGGAGGGAAGGTGAGCAGTTCTTC
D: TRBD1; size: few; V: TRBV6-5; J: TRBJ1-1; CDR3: CASSRYTGALAAFF; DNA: TGTGCCAGCAGTAGATATACAGGGGCGCTAGCAGCTTTCTTT
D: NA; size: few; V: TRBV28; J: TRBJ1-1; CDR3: CASSFPQMNTEAFF; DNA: TGTGCCAGCAGTTTTCCGCAGATGAACACTGAAGCTTTCTTT
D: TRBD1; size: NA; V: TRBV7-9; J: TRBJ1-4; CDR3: CASSLATGGNEKLFF; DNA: TGTGCCAGCAGCTTAGCGACAGGGGGTAATGAAAAACTGTTTTTT
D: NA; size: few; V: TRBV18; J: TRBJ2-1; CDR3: CASSPPQGGSYNEQFF; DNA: TGTGCCAGCTCACCACCGCAGGGGGGCTCCTACAATGAGCAGTTCTTC
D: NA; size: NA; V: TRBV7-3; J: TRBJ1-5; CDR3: CASSPTGGPNQPQHF; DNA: TGTGCCAGCAGCCCAACGGGGGGGCCAAATCAGCCCCAGCATTTT
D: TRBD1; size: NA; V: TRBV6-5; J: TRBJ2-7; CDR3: CASSYSGQAVGHEQYF; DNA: TGTGCCAGCAGTTACTCCGGACAGGCGGTAGGCCACGAGCAGTACTTC
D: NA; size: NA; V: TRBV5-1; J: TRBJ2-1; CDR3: CASSFDDYYEQFF; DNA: TGCGCCAGCAGCTTCGATGACTATTATGAGCAGTTCTTC
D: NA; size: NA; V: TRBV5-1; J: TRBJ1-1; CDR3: CASTQDSDAAFF; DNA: TGCGCCAGCACCCAGGACAGTGATGCGGCTTTCTTT
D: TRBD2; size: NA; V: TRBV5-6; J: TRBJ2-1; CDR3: CASSLGGLEYNEQFF; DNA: TGTGCCAGCAGCTTGGGGGGACTAGAGTACAATGAGCAGTTCTTC
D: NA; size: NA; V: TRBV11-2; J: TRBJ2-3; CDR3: CASSSTRTDTQYF; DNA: TGTGCCAGCAGCTCGACTAGGACAGATACGCAGTATTTT
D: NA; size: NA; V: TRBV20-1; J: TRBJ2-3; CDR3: CSAEVSDTQYF; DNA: TGCAGTGCAGAGGTCTCAGATACGCAGTATTTT
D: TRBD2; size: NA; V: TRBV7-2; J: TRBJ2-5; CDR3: CASSPQAGEETQYF; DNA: TGTGCCAGCAGCCCCCAAGCGGGAGAAGAGACCCAGTACTTC
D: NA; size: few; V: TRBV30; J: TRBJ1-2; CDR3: CAWKGGRDYGYTF; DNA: TGTGCCTGGAAGGGGGGGCGCGACTATGGCTACACCTTC
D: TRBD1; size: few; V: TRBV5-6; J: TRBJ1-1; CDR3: CASSLLRTGRETEAFF; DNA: TGTGCCAGCAGCTTACTTCGGACAGGGAGGGAAACTGAAGCTTTCTTT
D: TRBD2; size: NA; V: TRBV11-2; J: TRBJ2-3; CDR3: CASSLGASGGTDTQYF; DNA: TGTGCCAGCAGCTTAGGGGCTAGCGGGGGCACAGATACGCAGTATTTT
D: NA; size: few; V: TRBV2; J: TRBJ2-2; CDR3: CASGAGPAGELFF; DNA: TGTGCCAGCGGGGCGGGGCCGGCCGGGGAGCTGTTTTTT
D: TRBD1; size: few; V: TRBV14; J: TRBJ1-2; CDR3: CASSQDRTGYGYTF; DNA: TGTGCCAGCAGCCAAGATCGGACAGGATATGGCTACACCTTC
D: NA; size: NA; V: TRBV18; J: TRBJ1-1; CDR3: CASSPANSNTEAFF; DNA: TGTGCCAGCTCACCAGCGAACTCGAACACTGAAGCTTTCTTT
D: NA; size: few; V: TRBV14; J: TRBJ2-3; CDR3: CASSLPGVLDTQYF; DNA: TGTGCCAGCAGCCTTCCGGGAGTTCTTGATACGCAGTATTTT
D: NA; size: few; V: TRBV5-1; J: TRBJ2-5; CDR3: CASMRQEQETQYF; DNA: TGCGCCAGCATGAGACAGGAACAAGAGACCCAGTACTTC
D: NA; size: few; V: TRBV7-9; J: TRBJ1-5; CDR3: CASSLAGDQPQHF; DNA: TGTGCCAGCAGCTTAGCGGGCGATCAGCCCCAGCATTTT
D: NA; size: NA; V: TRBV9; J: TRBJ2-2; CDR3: CASSASVVTGELFF; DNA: TGTGCCAGCAGCGCCTCAGTTGTTACCGGGGAGCTGTTTTTT
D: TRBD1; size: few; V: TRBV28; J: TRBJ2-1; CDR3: CASTGQGGSYNEQFF; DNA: TGTGCCAGCACCGGACAGGGGGGTTCCTACAATGAGCAGTTCTTC
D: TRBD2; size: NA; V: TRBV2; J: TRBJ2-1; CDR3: CASSGLAGGREQFF; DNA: TGTGCCAGCAGTGGACTAGCGGGAGGGCGTGAGCAGTTCTTC
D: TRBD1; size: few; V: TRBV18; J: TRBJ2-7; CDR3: CASSEDRGEQYF; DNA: TGTGCCAGCTCAGAGGACAGGGGCGAGCAGTACTTC
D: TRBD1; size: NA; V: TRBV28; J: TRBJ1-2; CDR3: CASSSTGRYGYTF; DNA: TGTGCCAGCAGTTCGACAGGGCGCTATGGCTACACCTTC
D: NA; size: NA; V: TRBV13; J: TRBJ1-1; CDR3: CASSLKGDTEAFF; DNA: TGTGCCAGCAGCTTAAAGGGGGACACTGAAGCTTTCTTT
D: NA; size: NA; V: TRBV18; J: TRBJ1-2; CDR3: CASSPAGIVYGYTF; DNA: TGTGCCAGCTCACCGGCAGGGATAGTATATGGCTACACCTTC
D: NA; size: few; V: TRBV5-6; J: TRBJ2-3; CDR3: CASSFSPTSTDTQYF; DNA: TGTGCCAGCAGCTTTTCCCCAACTAGCACAGATACGCAGTATTTT
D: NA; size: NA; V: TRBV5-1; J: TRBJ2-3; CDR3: CASSLAGNTDTQYF; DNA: TGCGCCAGCAGCTTGGCGGGGAACACAGATACGCAGTATTTT
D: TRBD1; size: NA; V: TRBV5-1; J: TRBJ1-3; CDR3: CASSWGTAGNTIYF; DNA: TGCGCCAGCAGCTGGGGGACAGCTGGAAACACCATATATTTT
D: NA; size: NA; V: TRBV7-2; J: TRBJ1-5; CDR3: CASSSIRDQPQHF; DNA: TGTGCCAGCAGCTCTATACGGGATCAGCCCCAGCATTTT
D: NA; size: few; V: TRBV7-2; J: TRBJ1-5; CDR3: CASSPGQGGGHQPQHF; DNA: TGTGCCAGCAGCCCCGGGCAGGGCGGGGGCCATCAGCCCCAGCATTTT
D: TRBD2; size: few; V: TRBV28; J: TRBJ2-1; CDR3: CASSLSASGSSEQFF; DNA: TGTGCCAGCAGTTTGTCGGCTAGCGGGAGTAGTGAGCAGTTCTTC
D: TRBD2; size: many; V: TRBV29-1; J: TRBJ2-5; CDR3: CSVASGPQETQYF; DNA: TGCAGCGTTGCTAGCGGACCTCAAGAGACCCAGTACTTC
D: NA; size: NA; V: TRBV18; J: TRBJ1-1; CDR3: CASSPTPEDTEAFF; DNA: TGTGCCAGCTCACCAACTCCGGAGGACACTGAAGCTTTCTTT
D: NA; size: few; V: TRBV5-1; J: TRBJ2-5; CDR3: CASSLQSASLGTQYF; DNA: TGCGCCAGCAGCTTGCAAAGCGCCTCGTTGGGGACCCAGTACTTC
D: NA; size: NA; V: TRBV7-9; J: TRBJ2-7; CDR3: CASSLAPGVEQYF; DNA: TGTGCCAGCAGCTTAGCGCCGGGAGTGGAACAGTACTTC
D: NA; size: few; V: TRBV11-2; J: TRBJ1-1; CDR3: CASSTTGLIAEAFF; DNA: TGTGCCAGCAGCACAACAGGGCTGATCGCTGAAGCTTTCTTT
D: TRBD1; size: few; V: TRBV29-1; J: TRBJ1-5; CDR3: CSVVNLGQGARSDNQPQHF; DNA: TGCAGCGTTGTGAATCTGGGACAGGGGGCGCGAAGTGACAATCAGCCCCAGCATTTT
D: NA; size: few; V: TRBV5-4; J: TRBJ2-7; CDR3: CASSLAGTNEQYF; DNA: TGTGCCAGCAGCTTGGCCGGTACGAACGAGCAGTACTTC
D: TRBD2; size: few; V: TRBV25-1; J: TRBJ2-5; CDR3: CASSDRLAGETQYF; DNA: TGTGCCAGCAGTGATCGGCTAGCGGGAGAGACCCAGTACTTC
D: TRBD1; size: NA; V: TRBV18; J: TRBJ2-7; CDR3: CASSPGTGLDSYEQYF; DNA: TGTGCCAGCTCACCCGGGACAGGGCTAGACAGCTACGAGCAGTACTTC
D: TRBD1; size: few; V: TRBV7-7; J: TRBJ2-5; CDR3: CASSPGTGKETQYF; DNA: TGTGCCAGCAGCCCTGGGACAGGGAAGGAGACCCAGTACTTC
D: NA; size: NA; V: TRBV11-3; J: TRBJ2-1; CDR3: CASSLSEYNEQFF; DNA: TGTGCCAGCAGCTTAAGTGAGTACAATGAGCAGTTCTTC
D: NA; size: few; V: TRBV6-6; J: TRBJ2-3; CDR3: CASSPPGLDTQYF; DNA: TGTGCCAGCAGTCCTCCAGGGCTGGATACGCAGTATTTT